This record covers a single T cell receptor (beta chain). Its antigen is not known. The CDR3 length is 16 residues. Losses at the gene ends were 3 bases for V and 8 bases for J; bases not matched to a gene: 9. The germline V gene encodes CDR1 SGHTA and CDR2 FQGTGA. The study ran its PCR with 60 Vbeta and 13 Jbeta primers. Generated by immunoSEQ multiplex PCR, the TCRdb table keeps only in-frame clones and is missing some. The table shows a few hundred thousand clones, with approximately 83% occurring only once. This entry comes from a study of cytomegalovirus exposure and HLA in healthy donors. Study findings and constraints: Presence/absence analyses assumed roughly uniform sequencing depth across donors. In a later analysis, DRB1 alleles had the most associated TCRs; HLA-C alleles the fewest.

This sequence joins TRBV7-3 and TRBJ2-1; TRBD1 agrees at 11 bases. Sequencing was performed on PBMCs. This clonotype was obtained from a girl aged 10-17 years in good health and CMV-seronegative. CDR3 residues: CASSLVGQGVQDEQFF. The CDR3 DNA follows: TGTGCCAGCAGCTTGGTGGGACAGGGGGTTCAAGATGAGCAGTTCTTC.